The 14 T cell receptor beta chains reported below all come from one sample, sequenced in a study of response to subunit inactivated influenza vaccine. TCRdb re-called the RT-PCR reads through MiXCR, storing one row per CDR3 protein. The repertoire consists of 550,000 to 800,000 distinct CDR3 sequences, with 15% to 19% occurring once and the leading ten covering around a tenth. The sequences come from PBMCs from blood, collected 12 days after vaccination. These receptors came from a man between 45 and 60 years old who received an inactivated influenza vaccine.

This clonotype has a handful of counts. The rearrangement uses TRBV20-1 and TRBJ2-5; D perhaps matches TRBD2 (5 bases). Germline V gene data show CDR1 as DFQATT and CDR2 as SNEGSKA (reference sequence). The CDR3 length is 13 residues. V was trimmed by 1 base and J by 0 bases, leaving 6 bases between them. The CDR3 protein is CSARGLYQETQYF. In DNA, the CDR3 is TGCAGTGCTAGAGGACTATACCAAGAGACCCAGTACTTC.

CDR3 sequence reads: CASSPQGGGGYGYTF. CDR3 DNA: TGTGCCAGCAGCCCGCAGGGGGGAGGAGGCTATGGCTACACCTTC. This sequence joins TRBV7-9 and TRBJ1-2; 7 nucleotides agree with TRBD1. There are 15 residues in the CDR3. After removal of 5 bases from V and 4 bases from J, the junction contained 10 bases not matched to a gene. Germline V lookup: CDR1 SEHNR, CDR2 FQNEAQ (reference sequence).

This clonotype has just a few counts. This may come from a read error, since a much larger clone is one base off. This chain connects TRBV3-1 to TRBJ1-3, with D unclear. Germline assignment: CDR1 LGHDT and CDR2 YNNKEL (reference sequence). V was shortened by 2 bases and J by 4 bases, with 6 bases between the two germline ends. The CDR3 is made up of 13 amino acids. CDR3 residues: CASSQRQGNTIYF. CDR3 DNA: TGTGCCAGCAGCCAAAGACAAGGAAACACCATATATTTT.

In this sample, this clonotype turned up many times. The genes are TRBV7-9 and TRBJ1-2; 8 positions match TRBD1. The germline V gene encodes CDR1 SEHNR and CDR2 FQNEAQ (reference sequence). The V gene end was trimmed by 5 bases and the J gene end by 2 bases; junction bases not matched to a gene: 7. The CDR3 contains 15 residues. The CDR3 DNA sequence: TGTGCCAGCAGCAGCGACAGGGGCGCCAACTATGGCTACACCTTC. This codes for CASSSDRGANYGYTF.

This chain connects TRBV25-1 to TRBJ2-7; D may be TRBD2 (6 bases). This CDR3 comprises 12 residues. Germline V lookup: CDR1 MGHDK, CDR2 SYGVNS. V lost 8 bases, J lost 3 bases, and 11 bases lay in between. The CDR3 DNA reads as TGTGCCAGCGGAGGGGCTTTCTACGAGCAGTACTTC. Translated, it gives CASGGAFYEQYF.

This clonotype was observed a handful of times. This rearrangement joins TRBV7-9 to TRBJ2-3, with a weak D call TRBD2 (5 bases). V lost 5 bases and J lost 8, with 11 bases in between. The germline CDR1 and CDR2 sequences are SEHNR and FQNEAQ (reference sequence). The CDR3 is made up of 12 amino acids. CDR3 DNA: TGTGCCAGCAGCGAGACTGAGGGTACGCAGTATTTT. Translating it yields CASSETEGTQYF.

This clonotype has only a few counts. The chain couples TRBV7-8 to TRBJ1-6; 12 positions agree with TRBD1. Germline loops: CDR1 SGHVS, CDR2 FQNEAQ. The CDR3 length is 17 residues. With V trimmed by 2 bases and J by 9 bases, 8 bases remained unmatched. The CDR3 region is CASSLWGQGALGSPLHF. CDR3 nucleotides: TGTGCCAGCAGCTTATGGGGACAGGGGGCGTTGGGTTCACCCCTCCACTTT.

This clonotype has just a few counts. The chain carries TRBV27 and TRBJ2-3, with D perhaps matching TRBD1 or TRBD2 (7 bases each). V lost 6 bases, J lost 5 bases, and 15 bases lay in between. The CDR3 sequence is 14 residues long. Germline-derived CDR1 and CDR2 are MNHEY and SMNVEV (reference sequence). In DNA, the CDR3 is TGTGCCAGCAGCGACAGGGAGGGTGGAGATACGCAGTATTTT. This translates into CASSDREGGDTQYF.

The genes are TRBV6-2 or TRBV6-3 and TRBJ2-3; 7 bases line up with TRBD1. CDR1 and CDR2 (germline): MNHEY, SVGEGT. The CDR3 covers 16 residues. The trim removed 3 bases at V and 0 bases at J, leaving 6 bases unmatched. CDR3 sequence: CASSYRDSPSTDTQYF. The CDR3 DNA sequence: TGTGCCAGCAGTTATCGGGACAGTCCAAGCACAGATACGCAGTATTTT.

CDR3 in amino acids: CASSTDRTNTGELFF. The CDR3 region has the DNA TGTGCCAGCAGTACGGACAGGACCAACACCGGGGAGCTGTTTTTT. J is TRBJ2-2 and V is TRBV6-1; TRBD1 matches at 7 bases. Losses at the gene ends were 5 bases for V and 2 bases for J; bases not matched to a gene: 5. Germline CDR1 and CDR2: MNHNS and SASEGT. The CDR3 consists of 15 residues.

The V call is TRBV27, the J call TRBJ2-7; 7 nucleotides agree with TRBD2. The CDR3 is 14 residues long. J was trimmed by 0 bases and V by 6 bases; bases with no gene match: 5. CDR1 MNHEY and CDR2 SMNVEV come from the germline V gene (reference sequence). CDR3 loop: CASRTGTTSYEQYF. The CDR3 coding sequence is TGTGCCAGCAGAACCGGGACTACCTCCTACGAGCAGTACTTC.

This clonotype was observed many times. The rearrangement links TRBV5-1 to TRBJ2-7, with 7 bases fitting TRBD2. V lost 1 base, J lost 3 bases, and 4 bases stayed unmatched. Germline CDR1 and CDR2: SGHRS and YFSETQ. The CDR3 runs 14 residues. The CDR3 reads CASSLMPSGYEQYF. CDR3 nucleotide sequence: TGCGCCAGCAGCTTGATGCCTAGCGGCTACGAGCAGTACTTC.

This clonotype was seen ten or more times. The rearrangement links TRBV9 to TRBJ2-7, with no clear D. V lost 4 bases, J lost 9 bases, and 17 bases lay in between. The germline V gene has CDR1 SGDLS and CDR2 YYNGEE. The CDR3 runs to 13 residues. The DNA for the CDR3 is TGTGCCAGCAGCTCCGGTCCCCTACGAGGGCAGTACTTC. Amino acid sequence: CASSSGPLRGQYF.

This clonotype has only a few counts. The V gene is TRBV11-2, the J gene TRBJ2-7; 7 bases are a match to TRBD1. The CDR3 is made up of 14 amino acids. Germline CDR1 SGHAT, CDR2 FQNNGV. The junction had 8 bases not matched to a gene; V was cut back by 9 bases and J by 0 bases. CDR3 sequence (DNA): TGTGCCAGTGCGACAGGGCTCCTCTCCTACGAGCAGTACTTC. Encoded protein: CASATGLLSYEQYF.